These 13 T cell receptor beta chains were sequenced from one sample in a study of blood T cell repertoires in COVID-19. Sequencing used immunoSEQ multiplex PCR; TCRdb keeps in-frame clones, though not all of them. The profile shows under 450,000 clones, more than 85% of them singletons. Sample: PBMCs or T cells enriched from blood (not recorded which). The receptors shown here come from a woman aged 40 to 50 who had been exposed to COVID-19.

The chain uses TRBV14 and TRBJ2-3; D possibly corresponds to TRBD2 (6 bases). Germline V gene lookup returns CDR1 SGHDN and CDR2 FVKESK. The CDR3 length is 15 residues. V was pared by 3 bases and J by 2 bases, with 12 bases between. The DNA of the CDR3 is TGTGCCAGCAGCCACGGCGGGAAAGCCACAGATACGCAGTATTTT. Translated: CASSHGGKATDTQYF.

The CDR3 region has the DNA TGCGCCAGCAGCTTGGTACTTTCGGGGGGCACTGAAGCTTTCTTT. It translates to CASSLVLSGGTEAFF. The chain joins TRBV5-1 to TRBJ1-1; tentative D call: TRBD1 (5 bases). V lost 0 bases and J lost 4, with 13 bases in between. Germline CDR1 reads SGHRS; CDR2 reads YFSETQ. The CDR3 is 15 residues long.

The chain employs TRBV11-3 and TRBJ2-5; 7 bases are a match to TRBD2. The CDR3 spans 13 residues. Germline CDR1 SGHNT, CDR2 YENEEA. With 5 bases clipped from V and 5 bases from J, the junction kept 5 bases outside the gene matches. Here the CDR3 reads CASSRDYRETQYF. For the CDR3, the DNA is TGTGCCAGCAGCCGGGACTATCGGGAGACCCAGTACTTC.

This clone has more than one count but fewer than ten. This chain uses TRBV6-2 or TRBV6-3 with TRBJ2-5, with D perhaps TRBD2 (5 bases). Germline V CDR1 and CDR2: MNHEY, SVGEGT. The V end was cut by 4 bases, the J end by 0 bases, with 9 bases between. The CDR3 totals 14 residues. The CDR3 region is CASSSRRHQETQYF. In DNA, the CDR3 is TGTGCCAGCAGTTCCAGGAGGCACCAAGAGACCCAGTACTTC.

The chain couples TRBV10-3 to TRBJ2-1; 8 bases match TRBD1. The junction had 3 bases not matched to a gene; V was cut back by 6 bases and J by 5 bases. CDR1 and CDR2 (germline): ENHRY, SYGVKD. The CDR3 runs to 13 residues. For the CDR3, the DNA is TGTGCCATCAGGGGGACAGGAAACAATGAGCAGTTCTTC. Its translation: CAIRGTGNNEQFF.

The chain uses TRBV7-8 and TRBJ1-5; 7 bases fit TRBD1. The germline CDR1 and CDR2 sequences are SGHVS and FQNEAQ. CDR3 length: 15 residues. J gave up 1 base and V 4 bases, and 4 bases lay outside the gene matches. The CDR3: CASSSGDSSNQPQHF. The CDR3 nucleotides read TGTGCCAGCAGCTCTGGGGACAGCAGCAATCAGCCCCAGCATTTT.

V gene TRBV4-1 combines with J gene TRBJ1-5; 9 bases match TRBD1. Germline V lookup: CDR1 MGHRA, CDR2 YSYEKL. This CDR3 spans 19 amino acids. V lost 2 bases, J lost 3 bases, and 14 bases stayed unmatched. CDR3 nucleotide sequence: TGCGCCAGCAGCCAACAACCGGGACAGGGTTCTTCAATCAATCAGCCCCAGCATTTT. Its protein product is CASSQQPGQGSSINQPQHF.

The chain employs TRBV29-1 and TRBJ2-7; possible D gene TRBD1, 7 bases. In germline, CDR1 is SQVTM, CDR2 ANQGSEA. Trimming removed 4 bases at V and 1 base at J, with 14 bases between. This CDR3 region has 14 residues. CDR3 bases: TGCAGCGTTGCGGTGACAGGGAGGTCCTACGAGCAGTACTTC. Its protein product is CSVAVTGRSYEQYF.

The chain carries TRBV11-2 and TRBJ1-1, with D possibly TRBD1 on 6 matching bases. Germline CDR1 is SGHAT and CDR2 is FQNNGV. This CDR3 comprises 16 residues. With 5 bases removed from V and 5 bases from J, the gap between germline ends came to 21 bases. CDR3 amino acids: CASSARPDSRGTEAFF. The CDR3 coding sequence is TGTGCCAGCAGCGCCCGACCTGATTCAAGGGGGACTGAAGCTTTCTTT.

This clone was seen a handful of times. This specimen includes other DNA sequences encoding the same CDR3. The V gene is TRBV7-9, the J gene TRBJ1-4, with D perhaps TRBD1 (6 bases). Trimming shortened V by 1 base and J by 0 bases, and 6 bases separated the two germline ends. CDR3 length: 15 amino acids. Per germline, CDR1 SEHNR and CDR2 FQNEAQ (reference sequence). The CDR3 coding sequence is TGTGCCAGCAGCTTAGGACAGGCAACTAATGAAAAACTGTTTTTT. As protein: CASSLGQATNEKLFF. The whole variable domain, filled in from reference TRBV7-9 and TRBJ1-4, reads DTGVSQNPRHKITKRGQNVTFRCDPISEHNRLYWYRQTLGQGPEFLTYFQNEAQLEKSRLLSDRFSAERPKGSFSTLEIQRTEQGDSAMYLCASSLGQATNEKLFFGSGTQLSVL.

The chain recombines TRBV18 with TRBJ1-3; D is unresolved. The CDR3 extends over 15 amino acids. The germline CDR1 and CDR2 sequences are KGHSH and LQKENI. V lost 3 bases and J 2 bases, leaving 11 bases between the germline ends. CDR3 bases: TGTGCCAGCTCACCCACTGTACTGGCTGGAAACACCATATATTTT. Its translation is CASSPTVLAGNTIYF.

The chain recombines TRBV7-2 with TRBJ1-5; 10 bases are a match to TRBD1. CDR3 length equals 16 residues. V was clipped by 2 bases and J by 10 bases; unmatched bases: 11. Germline V gene sequence: CDR1 SGHTA, CDR2 FQGNSA. The CDR3 nucleotides read TGTGCCAGCAGCTTAACCACGACCGGGACAGGGGATCCCCAGCATTTT. This gives the protein CASSLTTTGTGDPQHF.

The V call is TRBV6-5, the J call TRBJ1-1; no definite D call. From germline, CDR1 is MNHEY and CDR2 SVGAGI. The CDR3 covers 14 residues. V lost 6 bases to trimming and J lost 1 base, with 12 bases between them. The CDR3: CASSQVRGNTEAFF. DNA of the CDR3: TGTGCCAGCAGCCAAGTTCGGGGGAACACTGAAGCTTTCTTT.